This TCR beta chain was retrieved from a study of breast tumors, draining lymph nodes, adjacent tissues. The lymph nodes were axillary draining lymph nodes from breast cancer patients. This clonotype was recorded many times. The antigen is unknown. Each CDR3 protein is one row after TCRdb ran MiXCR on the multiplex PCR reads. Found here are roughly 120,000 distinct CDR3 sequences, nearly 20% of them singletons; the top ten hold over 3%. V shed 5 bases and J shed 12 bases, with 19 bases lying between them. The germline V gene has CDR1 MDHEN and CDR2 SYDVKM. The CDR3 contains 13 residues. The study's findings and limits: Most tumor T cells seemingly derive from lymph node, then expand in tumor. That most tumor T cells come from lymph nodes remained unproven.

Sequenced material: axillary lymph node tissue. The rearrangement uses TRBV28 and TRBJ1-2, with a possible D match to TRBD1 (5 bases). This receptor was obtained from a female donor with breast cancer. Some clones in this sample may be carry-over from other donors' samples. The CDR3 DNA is TGTGCCAGCAGTCCCTCGGGGACCGTCGGACACACCTTC. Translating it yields CASSPSGTVGHTF.